This TCR beta chain was captured in a study of beta chain features in type 1 diabetes. Turning to the study itself: Over 85,000,000 sorted cells were examined across all samples.

The authors reverse transcribed all of the isolated RNA, so sequencing captured expressed TCRB transcripts. Only in-frame clones appear in the TCRdb table, and some are missing; sequencing was by immunoSEQ multiplex PCR. The table shows about 390,000 clones, with 9.6% occurring only once. Naive, central memory, regulatory and stem cell-like memory cells within the CD4+ compartment were sorted using CD45RO/CCR7/CD25/CD127/CD95/CD27. Trimming removed 5 bases at V and 5 bases at J, with 15 bases between. This CDR3 is built from 14 residues. Study outcomes and limitations: For Type 1 diabetes patients, all four CD4+ subsets carried TCRB CDR3s that were moderately but significantly shorter. Diminished insertions and augmented deletions at VDJ junctions characterized type 1 diabetes patients.

As to this clone: Its specificity is unknown.

The chain recombines TRBV23-1 with TRBJ2-5; D possibly matches TRBD1 or TRBD2 (5 bases each). TRBV23-1 is an open reading frame, and its role is uncertain. The sequence was collected from a man aged 25-45 years with type 1 diabetes. Material for sequencing was central memory CD4+ T cells from blood. The CDR3 bases are TGCGCCAGCAGTGCAACCGGGGCCAGGGAGACCCAGTACTTC. Encoded protein: CASSATGARETQYF.